Listed below are T cell receptor beta chains from one sample, sequenced in a study of T cells after somatic rescue of genetic block. The repertoire was sequenced with immunoSEQ multiplex PCR; TCRdb's copy has only in-frame clones and lacks some. Of more than 9,500 clones listed, nearly 80% were seen once; the top ten hold more than 7.5%. Sequences were obtained from peripheral blood mononuclear cells (PBMCs). These receptors were obtained from a boy younger than 18. Each CDR3 is given with its conserved first and last residue. A D gene is named only where the DNA matches it firmly. Clone size is not always given. Where it is, it says once, few, many or a class for expanded clones.

J gene: TRBJ2-3; CDR3 length: 17; V gene: TRBV9; clone size: -; D gene: TRBD2; CDR3 DNA: TGTGCCAGCAGCGTACGCTTTCGGGAGGGCTCTACAGATACGCAGTATTTT; CDR3 protein: CASSVRFREGSTDTQYF
J gene: TRBJ1-2; CDR3 length: 13; V gene: TRBV6-1; clone size: -; D gene: -; CDR3 DNA: TGTGCCAGCAGTGAACTCGCTGGAGGTGGCTACACCTTC; CDR3 protein: CASSELAGGGYTF
J gene: TRBJ2-1; CDR3 length: 15; V gene: TRBV9; clone size: -; D gene: -; CDR3 DNA: TGTGCCAGCAGCGTAGAGGGCGGGGGCATGAATGAGCAGTTCTTC; CDR3 protein: CASSVEGGGMNEQFF
J gene: TRBJ1-2; CDR3 length: 14; V gene: TRBV11-3; clone size: -; D gene: -; CDR3 DNA: TGTGCCAGCAGCTTCAGGGTCCCAAACTATGGCTACACCTTC; CDR3 protein: CASSFRVPNYGYTF
J gene: TRBJ2-7; CDR3 length: 14; V gene: TRBV5-1; clone size: -; D gene: -; CDR3 DNA: TGCGCCAGCAGCTCGGCCGGGGGAACCTACGAGCAGTACTTC; CDR3 protein: CASSSAGGTYEQYF
J gene: TRBJ2-1; CDR3 length: 13; V gene: TRBV12-5; clone size: -; D gene: -; CDR3 DNA: TGTGCTAGTGGGTCGAATCCTACAGGAGAGCAGTTCTTC; CDR3 protein: CASGSNPTGEQFF
J gene: TRBJ1-4; CDR3 length: 15; V gene: TRBV10-3; clone size: few; D gene: TRBD1; CDR3 DNA: TGTGCCATCAGTGGAGAGGGACAGGGGTACGAAAAACTGTTTTTT; CDR3 protein: CAISGEGQGYEKLFF
J gene: TRBJ1-1; CDR3 length: 15; V gene: TRBV12-5; clone size: -; D gene: -; CDR3 DNA: TGTGCTAGTGGTTTGTCCCAGGCGCAGAAGACTGAAGCTTTCTTT; CDR3 protein: CASGLSQAQKTEAFF
J gene: TRBJ1-4; CDR3 length: 15; V gene: TRBV5-1; clone size: -; D gene: -; CDR3 DNA: TGCGCCAGCAGCTTAAGTAGGGGAGGAGGGGAAAAACTGTTTTTT; CDR3 protein: CASSLSRGGGEKLFF
J gene: TRBJ1-2; CDR3 length: 14; V gene: TRBV6-6; clone size: few; D gene: -; CDR3 DNA: TGTGCCACAGGGCAGGCGGATTATAACTATGGCTACACCTTC; CDR3 protein: CATGQADYNYGYTF
J gene: TRBJ2-1; CDR3 length: 14; V gene: TRBV5-8; clone size: -; D gene: -; CDR3 DNA: TGTGCCAGCAGCCCTGGTCCCTTCTACAATGAGCAGTTCTTC; CDR3 protein: CASSPGPFYNEQFF
J gene: TRBJ2-1; CDR3 length: 11; V gene: TRBV6-5; clone size: -; D gene: -; CDR3 DNA: TGTGCCAGCAGTTACCCTGGTGAGCAGTTCTTC; CDR3 protein: CASSYPGEQFF
J gene: TRBJ1-5; CDR3 length: 13; V gene: TRBV2; clone size: -; D gene: -; CDR3 DNA: TGTGCCAGCAGTGAAGATCGGAATCAGCCCCAGCATTTT; CDR3 protein: CASSEDRNQPQHF
J gene: TRBJ2-7; CDR3 length: 13; V gene: TRBV7-6; clone size: -; D gene: TRBD1; CDR3 DNA: TGTGCCAGCAGCTTAACAGGGGGAAGCGAGCAGTACTTC; CDR3 protein: CASSLTGGSEQYF
J gene: TRBJ2-5; CDR3 length: 13; V gene: TRBV19; clone size: -; D gene: -; CDR3 DNA: TGTGCCAGCAGTACGCCCGATGTGGAGACCCAGTACTTC; CDR3 protein: CASSTPDVETQYF
J gene: TRBJ2-3; CDR3 length: 17; V gene: TRBV7-9; clone size: -; D gene: -; CDR3 DNA: TGTGCCAGCAGCTTAATAAGAAAAGGACTGAGCACAGATACGCAGTATTTT; CDR3 protein: CASSLIRKGLSTDTQYF
J gene: TRBJ2-7; CDR3 length: 13; V gene: TRBV19; clone size: -; D gene: -; CDR3 DNA: TGTGCCAGTAGTAAGGTCGGCTCCTACGAGCAGTACTTC; CDR3 protein: CASSKVGSYEQYF
J gene: TRBJ2-1; CDR3 length: 12; V gene: TRBV2; clone size: once; D gene: -; CDR3 DNA: TGTGCCAGCAGTACAGGTTTAACTGAGCAGTTCTTC; CDR3 protein: CASSTGLTEQFF
J gene: TRBJ2-5; CDR3 length: 15; V gene: TRBV7-9; clone size: few; D gene: -; CDR3 DNA: TGTGCCAGCAGCCCCGCCCAGCAGGAACAAGAGACCCAGTACTTC; CDR3 protein: CASSPAQQEQETQYF
J gene: TRBJ1-2; CDR3 length: 12; V gene: TRBV2; clone size: -; D gene: -; CDR3 DNA: TGTGCCAGCATGACGGTAGGCTATGGCTACACCTTC; CDR3 protein: CASMTVGYGYTF
J gene: TRBJ2-2; CDR3 length: 18; V gene: TRBV11-2; clone size: -; D gene: -; CDR3 DNA: TGTGCCAGCAGCTTATCCGAAGGGACCATTAGGGTCACCGGGGAGCTGTTTTTT; CDR3 protein: CASSLSEGTIRVTGELFF
J gene: TRBJ1-2; CDR3 length: 14; V gene: TRBV14; clone size: few; D gene: -; CDR3 DNA: TGTGCCAGCAGCCAAGAAAGGTTCAACTATGGCTACACCTTC; CDR3 protein: CASSQERFNYGYTF
J gene: TRBJ1-2; CDR3 length: 13; V gene: TRBV10-3; clone size: -; D gene: -; CDR3 DNA: TGTGCCATCAGGAGGGAACAAGGGGGGGGCTACACCTTC; CDR3 protein: CAIRREQGGGYTF
J gene: TRBJ1-3; CDR3 length: 14; V gene: TRBV7-2; clone size: -; D gene: -; CDR3 DNA: TGTGCCAGCAGCTTAGTCTTGGGGGGAAACACCATATATTTT; CDR3 protein: CASSLVLGGNTIYF
J gene: TRBJ2-5; CDR3 length: 13; V gene: TRBV28; clone size: once; D gene: -; CDR3 DNA: TGTGCCAGCAGCCCATCCGGCCAAGAGACCCAGTACTTC; CDR3 protein: CASSPSGQETQYF
J gene: TRBJ2-1; CDR3 length: 15; V gene: TRBV28; clone size: once; D gene: -; CDR3 DNA: TGTGCCAGCACCCAGAGTTTAGGGCGGCGGAATGAGCAGTTCTTC; CDR3 protein: CASTQSLGRRNEQFF
J gene: TRBJ1-4; CDR3 length: 14; V gene: TRBV28; clone size: -; D gene: -; CDR3 DNA: TGTGCCAGCAGTTTCAAACAGATTAATGAAAAACTGTTTTTT; CDR3 protein: CASSFKQINEKLFF
J gene: TRBJ2-7; CDR3 length: 15; V gene: TRBV4-1; clone size: -; D gene: -; CDR3 DNA: TGCGCCAGCAGCCAAGTTATTGCCGAGGGCTACGAGCAGTACTTC; CDR3 protein: CASSQVIAEGYEQYF
J gene: TRBJ2-3; CDR3 length: 14; V gene: TRBV2; clone size: -; D gene: TRBD1; CDR3 DNA: TGTGCCAGGTCGGGACAGGGAGCATCAAATACGCAGTATTTT; CDR3 protein: CARSGQGASNTQYF
J gene: TRBJ1-1; CDR3 length: 13; V gene: TRBV29-1; clone size: -; D gene: -; CDR3 DNA: TGCAGCGTTCTCCCTCGGACACACACTGAAGCTTTCTTT; CDR3 protein: CSVLPRTHTEAFF